Presented here are 5 T cell receptor beta chains from one specimen sequenced in a study of T cell responses to AZD1222 COVID-19 vaccine. Clones were sequenced by immunoSEQ multiplex PCR, and TCRdb holds only the in-frame ones, with some missing. The repertoire has over 95,000 clones, around nine tenths of them found once; the top ten carry approximately 2.9%. The sample consisted of peripheral blood, taken on day 0 of AZD1222 vaccination. The receptors were gathered from an adult in good health.

This clone was seen a few times. The rearrangement joins TRBV4-2 to TRBJ2-1; possibly TRBD1 for D (6 bases). The CDR3 has 11 amino acids. CDR1 is LGHNA and CDR2 is YNFKEQ in the germline V gene. V gave up 7 bases and J gave up 7 bases, with 8 bases separating them. CDR3 sequence reads: CASKGVNEQFF. CDR3 nucleotide sequence: TGTGCCAGCAAGGGGGTAAATGAGCAGTTCTTC.

J is TRBJ1-2 and V is TRBV5-8; TRBD1 agrees at 9 bases. Germline CDR1 reads SGHTS; CDR2 reads YDEGEE. This CDR3 comprises 17 residues. Unmatched junction bases numbered 14, after V lost 4 bases and J lost 4 bases. CDR3 nucleotides: TGTGCCAGCAGCCCCGGGACAGGGAGCCCCGACCGCTATGGCTACACCTTC. Its protein is CASSPGTGSPDRYGYTF.

The chain couples TRBV5-4 to TRBJ1-5; the D gene is possibly TRBD1 (5 bases). V was pared by 4 bases and J by 2 bases, with 10 bases between. The germline V gene encodes CDR1 SGHNT and CDR2 YYREEE (reference sequence). The CDR3 is made up of 14 amino acids. The CDR3 coding sequence is TGTGCCAGCAGCCCGGGGGGGGGCAATCAGCCCCAGCATTTT. Translated, it gives CASSPGGGNQPQHF.

DNA for the CDR3: TGTGCCAGCAGCCGATCAACAGGGAACACTGAAGCTTTCTTT. This codes for CASSRSTGNTEAFF. The chain recombines TRBV7-3 with TRBJ1-1; D possibly corresponds to TRBD1 (5 bases). V gave up 5 bases and J gave up 1 base, with 11 bases separating them. Looked up from germline, CDR1 is SGHTA and CDR2 is FQGTGA. CDR3 size: 14 residues.

The V gene is TRBV27, the J gene TRBJ1-2; D is possibly TRBD1 (5 bases). The CDR3 runs to 17 residues. CDR1 is MNHEY and CDR2 is SMNVEV in the germline V gene (reference sequence). Trimming removed 4 bases at V and 8 bases at J, with 26 bases between. This chain's CDR3 is CASSSTPRGKTFFGYTF. CDR3 DNA sequence: TGTGCCAGCAGTTCCACCCCTCGGGGGAAAACCTTCTTCGGCTACACCTTC.